This T cell receptor beta chain is from a study of blood T cell repertoires in COVID-19. Study background: T cells, B-cell-depleted T cells, or PBMCs provided the cDNA or gDNA that served as material.

The table came from immunoSEQ multiplex PCR; TCRdb's copy has only in-frame clones and leaves some out. Among 52,000 or so clones listed, roughly 91% were seen once. Trimming took off 3 bases at V and 1 base at J, with 9 bases between the two ends. CDR3 length: 14 amino acids. Germline V gene data show CDR1 as ENHRY and CDR2 as SYGVKD. The receptor comes from a human donor in a cohort sampled during active COVID-19. The sample consisted of peripheral blood. The V call is TRBV10-3, the J call TRBJ1-1; D ambiguous. In DNA, the CDR3 is TGTGCCATCAGTGACCAAAGCCGGAACACTGAAGCTTTCTTT. Translated, it gives CAISDQSRNTEAFF.